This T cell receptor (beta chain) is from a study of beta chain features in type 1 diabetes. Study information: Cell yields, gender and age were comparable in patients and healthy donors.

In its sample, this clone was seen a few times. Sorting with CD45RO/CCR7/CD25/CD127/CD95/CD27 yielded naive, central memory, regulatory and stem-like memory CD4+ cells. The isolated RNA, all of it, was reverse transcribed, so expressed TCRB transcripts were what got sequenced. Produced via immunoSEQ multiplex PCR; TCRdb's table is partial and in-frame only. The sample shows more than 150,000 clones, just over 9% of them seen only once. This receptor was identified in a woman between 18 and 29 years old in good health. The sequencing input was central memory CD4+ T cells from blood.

In DNA, the CDR3 is TGTGCCAGCGGGTTAGCGGACTACAATGAGCAGTTCTTC. Translated: CASGLADYNEQFF. The rearrangement links TRBV2 to TRBJ2-1; TRBD2 is a possible D gene (6 bases). CDR1 is SNHLY, CDR2 FYNNEI, per germline. V lost 8 bases, J lost 3 bases, and 11 bases lay in between. CDR3 length equals 13 residues.